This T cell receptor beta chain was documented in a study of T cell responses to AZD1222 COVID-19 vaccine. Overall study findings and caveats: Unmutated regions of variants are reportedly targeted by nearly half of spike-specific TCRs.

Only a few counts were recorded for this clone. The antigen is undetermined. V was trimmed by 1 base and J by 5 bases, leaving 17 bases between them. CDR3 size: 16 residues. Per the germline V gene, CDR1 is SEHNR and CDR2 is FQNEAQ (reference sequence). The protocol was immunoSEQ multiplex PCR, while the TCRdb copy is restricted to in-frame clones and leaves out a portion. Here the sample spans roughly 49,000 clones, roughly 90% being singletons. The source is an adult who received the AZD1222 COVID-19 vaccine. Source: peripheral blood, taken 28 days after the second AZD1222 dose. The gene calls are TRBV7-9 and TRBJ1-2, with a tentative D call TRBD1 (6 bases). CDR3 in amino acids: CASSLGLQGARYGYTF. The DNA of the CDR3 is TGTGCCAGCAGCTTAGGGCTACAGGGCGCGAGGTATGGCTACACCTTC.